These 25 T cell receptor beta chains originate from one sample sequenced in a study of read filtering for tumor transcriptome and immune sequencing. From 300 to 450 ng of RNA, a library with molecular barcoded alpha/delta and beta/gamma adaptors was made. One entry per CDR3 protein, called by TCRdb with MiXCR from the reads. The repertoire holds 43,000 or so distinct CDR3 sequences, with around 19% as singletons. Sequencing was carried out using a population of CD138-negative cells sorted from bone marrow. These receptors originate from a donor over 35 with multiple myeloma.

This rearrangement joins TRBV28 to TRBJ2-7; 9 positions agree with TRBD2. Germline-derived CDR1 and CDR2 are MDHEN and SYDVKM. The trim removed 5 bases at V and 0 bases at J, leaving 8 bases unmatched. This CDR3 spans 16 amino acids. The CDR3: CASSRLAGSLSYEQYF. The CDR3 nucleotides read TGTGCCAGCAGTCGTCTAGCGGGATCCCTCTCCTACGAGCAGTACTTC.

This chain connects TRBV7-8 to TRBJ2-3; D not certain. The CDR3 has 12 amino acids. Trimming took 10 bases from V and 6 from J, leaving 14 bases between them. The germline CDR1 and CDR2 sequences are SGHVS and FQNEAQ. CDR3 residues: CAIMPEMDTQYF. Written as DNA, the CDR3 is TGTGCCATTATGCCGGAGATGGATACGCAGTATTTT.

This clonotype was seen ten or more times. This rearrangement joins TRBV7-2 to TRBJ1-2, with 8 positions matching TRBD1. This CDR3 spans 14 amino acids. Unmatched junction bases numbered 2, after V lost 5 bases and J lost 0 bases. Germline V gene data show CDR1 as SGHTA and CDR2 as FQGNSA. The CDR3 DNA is TGTGCCAGCAGCATACAGGGGGCTAACTATGGCTACACCTTC. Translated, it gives CASSIQGANYGYTF.

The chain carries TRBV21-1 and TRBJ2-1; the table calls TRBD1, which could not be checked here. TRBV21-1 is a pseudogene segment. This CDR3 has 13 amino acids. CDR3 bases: TGTGCCAGCAGCAAGACAGGGGGGAATGAGCAGTTCTTC. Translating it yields CASSKTGGNEQFF.

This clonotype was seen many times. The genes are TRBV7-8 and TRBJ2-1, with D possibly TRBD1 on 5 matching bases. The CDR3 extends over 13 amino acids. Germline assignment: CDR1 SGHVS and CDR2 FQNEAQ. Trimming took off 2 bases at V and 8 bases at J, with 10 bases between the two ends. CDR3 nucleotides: TGTGCCAGCAGCTTAAACTTCAGGGATGAGCAGTTCTTC. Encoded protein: CASSLNFRDEQFF.

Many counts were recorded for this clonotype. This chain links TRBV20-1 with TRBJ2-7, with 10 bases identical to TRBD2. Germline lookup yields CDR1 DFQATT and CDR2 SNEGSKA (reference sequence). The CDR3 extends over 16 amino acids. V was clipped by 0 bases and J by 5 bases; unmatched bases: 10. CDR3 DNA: TGCAGTGCTAGAGATATCGGGCTAGCGGGAGATCACGAGCAGTACTTC. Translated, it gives CSARDIGLAGDHEQYF.

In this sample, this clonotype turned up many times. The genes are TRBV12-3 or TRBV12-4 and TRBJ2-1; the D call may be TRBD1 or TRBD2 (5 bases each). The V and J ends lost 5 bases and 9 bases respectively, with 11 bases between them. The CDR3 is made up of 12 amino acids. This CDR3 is CASSSLGTEQFF. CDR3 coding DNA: TGTGCCAGCAGTAGCCTAGGGACTGAGCAGTTCTTC.

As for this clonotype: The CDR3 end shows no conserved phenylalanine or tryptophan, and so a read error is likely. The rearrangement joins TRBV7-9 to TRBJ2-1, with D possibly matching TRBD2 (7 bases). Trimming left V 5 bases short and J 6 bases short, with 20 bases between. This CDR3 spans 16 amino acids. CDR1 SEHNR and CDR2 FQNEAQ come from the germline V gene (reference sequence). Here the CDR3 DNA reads TGTGCCAGCAGCCCAAAGGTGGCGGGGGCAATCAATGAGCAGTTCCTC. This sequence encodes CASSPKVAGAINEQFL.

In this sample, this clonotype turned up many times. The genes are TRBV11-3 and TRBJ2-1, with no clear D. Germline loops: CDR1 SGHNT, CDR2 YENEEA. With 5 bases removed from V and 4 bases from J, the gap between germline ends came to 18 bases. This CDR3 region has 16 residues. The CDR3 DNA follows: TGTGCCAGCAGCCCCGGACGGCTGCGGCCTTACAATGAGCAGTTCTTC. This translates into CASSPGRLRPYNEQFF.

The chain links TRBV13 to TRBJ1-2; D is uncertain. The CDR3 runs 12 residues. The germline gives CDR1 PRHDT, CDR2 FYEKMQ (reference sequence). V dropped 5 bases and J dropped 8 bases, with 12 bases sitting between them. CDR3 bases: TGTGCCAGCAGCCCCGGACCCGGCGGCTACACCTTC. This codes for CASSPGPGGYTF.

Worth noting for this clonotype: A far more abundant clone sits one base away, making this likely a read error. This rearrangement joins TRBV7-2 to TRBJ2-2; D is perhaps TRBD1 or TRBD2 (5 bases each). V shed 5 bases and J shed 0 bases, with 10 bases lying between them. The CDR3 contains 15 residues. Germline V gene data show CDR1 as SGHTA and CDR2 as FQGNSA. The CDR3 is CASSVGAANTGELFF. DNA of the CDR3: TGTGCCAGCAGCGTCGGGGCCGCGAACACCGGGGAGCTGTTTTTT.

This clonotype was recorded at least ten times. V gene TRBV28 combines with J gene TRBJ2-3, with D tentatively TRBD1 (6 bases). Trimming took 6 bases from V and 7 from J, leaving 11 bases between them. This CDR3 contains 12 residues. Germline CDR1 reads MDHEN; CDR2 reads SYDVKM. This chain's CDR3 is CASSAQGYTQYF. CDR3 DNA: TGTGCCAGCAGCGCCCAGGGGTATACGCAGTATTTT.

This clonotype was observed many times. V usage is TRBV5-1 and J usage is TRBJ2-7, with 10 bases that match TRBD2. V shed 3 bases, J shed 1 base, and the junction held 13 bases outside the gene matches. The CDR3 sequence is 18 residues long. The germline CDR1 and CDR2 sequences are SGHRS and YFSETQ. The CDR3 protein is CASSSWTSGRQSSYEQYF. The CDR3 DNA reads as TGCGCCAGCAGCTCTTGGACTAGCGGACGACAATCTTCCTACGAGCAGTACTTC.

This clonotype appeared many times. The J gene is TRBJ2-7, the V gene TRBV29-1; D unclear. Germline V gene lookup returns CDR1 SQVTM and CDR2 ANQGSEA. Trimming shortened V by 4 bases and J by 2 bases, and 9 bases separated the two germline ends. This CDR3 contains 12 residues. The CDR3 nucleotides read TGCAGCGTTGTTACTTCCCCCTACGAGCAGTACTTC. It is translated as CSVVTSPYEQYF.

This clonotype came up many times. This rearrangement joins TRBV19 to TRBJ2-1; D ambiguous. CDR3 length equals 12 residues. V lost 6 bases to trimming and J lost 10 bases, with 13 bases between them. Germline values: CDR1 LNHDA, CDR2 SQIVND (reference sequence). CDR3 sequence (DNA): TGTGCCAGTAGGGGTTATGGGGAAGAGCAGTTCTTC. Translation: CASRGYGEEQFF.

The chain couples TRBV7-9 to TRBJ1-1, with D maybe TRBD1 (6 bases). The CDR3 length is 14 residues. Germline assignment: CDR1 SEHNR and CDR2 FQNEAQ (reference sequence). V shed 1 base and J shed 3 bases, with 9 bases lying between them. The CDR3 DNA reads TGTGCCAGCAGCTTAGGGGGGCAGTACACTGAAGCTTTCTTT. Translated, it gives CASSLGGQYTEAFF.

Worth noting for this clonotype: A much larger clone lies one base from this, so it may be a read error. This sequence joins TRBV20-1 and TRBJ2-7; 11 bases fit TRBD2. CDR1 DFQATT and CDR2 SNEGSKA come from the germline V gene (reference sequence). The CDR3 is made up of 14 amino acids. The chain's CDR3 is CSASQGLAAYQQYF. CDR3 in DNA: TGCAGTGCCTCACAGGGACTAGCGGCCTACCAGCAGTACTTC.

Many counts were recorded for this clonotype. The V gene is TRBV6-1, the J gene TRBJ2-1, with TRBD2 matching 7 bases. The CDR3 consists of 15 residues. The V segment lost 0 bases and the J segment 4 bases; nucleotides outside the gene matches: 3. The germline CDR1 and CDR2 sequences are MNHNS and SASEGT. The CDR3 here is CASSEAGTTYNEQFF. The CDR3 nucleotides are TGTGCCAGCAGTGAAGCTGGGACTACTTACAATGAGCAGTTCTTC.

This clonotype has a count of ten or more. As DNA, the CDR3 is TGTGCCAGCAGCAAAGGGGGAGGGACCGCCTCCTACGAGCAGTACTTC. This sequence encodes CASSKGGGTASYEQYF. The rearrangement uses TRBV21-1 and TRBJ2-7; the tabulated D call, TRBD2, remains unverified against the DNA. TRBV21-1 counts as a pseudogene. The CDR3 contains 16 residues.

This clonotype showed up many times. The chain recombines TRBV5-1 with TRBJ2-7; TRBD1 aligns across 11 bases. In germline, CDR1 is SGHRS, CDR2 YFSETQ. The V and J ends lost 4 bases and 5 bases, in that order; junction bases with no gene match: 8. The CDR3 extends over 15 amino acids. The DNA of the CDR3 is TGCGCCAGCAGCCCCCGGGACAGGGGGTTCCACGAGCAGTACTTC. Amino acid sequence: CASSPRDRGFHEQYF.

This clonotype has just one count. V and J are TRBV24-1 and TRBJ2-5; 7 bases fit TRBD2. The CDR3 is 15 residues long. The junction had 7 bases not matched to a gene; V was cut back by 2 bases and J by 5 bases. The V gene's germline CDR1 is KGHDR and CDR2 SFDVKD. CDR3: CATSDSPTGGETQYF. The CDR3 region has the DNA TGTGCCACCAGTGATTCCCCAACCGGGGGGGAGACCCAGTACTTC.

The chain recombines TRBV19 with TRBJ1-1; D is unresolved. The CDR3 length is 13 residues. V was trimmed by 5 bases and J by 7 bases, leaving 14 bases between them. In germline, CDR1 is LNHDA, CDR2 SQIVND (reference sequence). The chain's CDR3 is CASSVVEGREAFF. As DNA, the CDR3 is TGTGCCAGTAGTGTCGTTGAAGGGCGTGAAGCTTTCTTT.

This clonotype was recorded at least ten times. Here the CDR3 reads CASGLVLRGNTNEKLFF. As DNA, the CDR3 is TGTGCTAGTGGTTTGGTACTGAGGGGGAATACTAATGAAAAACTGTTTTTT. The gene calls are TRBV12-5 and TRBJ1-4; D might be TRBD1 (6 bases). In germline, CDR1 is LGHNT, CDR2 FRNRAP. V gave up 0 bases and J gave up 2 bases, with 13 bases separating them. The CDR3 loop spans 17 amino acids. Supplemented by reference TRBV12-5 and TRBJ1-4, the full variable domain reads DARVTQTPRHKVTEMGQEVTMRCQPILGHNTVFWYRQTMMQGLELLAYFRNRAPLDDSGMPKDRFSAEMPDATLATLKIQPSEPRDSAVYFCASGLVLRGNTNEKLFFGSGTQLSVL.

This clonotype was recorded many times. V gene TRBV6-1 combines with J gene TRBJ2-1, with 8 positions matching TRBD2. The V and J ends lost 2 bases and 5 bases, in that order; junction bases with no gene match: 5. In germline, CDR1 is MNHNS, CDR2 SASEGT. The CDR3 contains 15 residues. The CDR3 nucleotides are TGTGCCAGCAGTGAACGAGCGGGAGAACACAATGAGCAGTTCTTC. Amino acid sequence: CASSERAGEHNEQFF.

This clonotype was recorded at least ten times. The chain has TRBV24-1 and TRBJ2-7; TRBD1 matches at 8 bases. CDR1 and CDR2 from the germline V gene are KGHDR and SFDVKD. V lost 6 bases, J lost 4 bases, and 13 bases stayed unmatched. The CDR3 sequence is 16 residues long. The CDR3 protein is CATSSAQGARRYEQYF. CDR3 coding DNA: TGTGCCACCAGTTCTGCTCAGGGGGCGCGTCGGTACGAGCAGTACTTC.